This record concerns one T cell receptor beta chain sequence. The specificity of this receptor is unknown. Per-base qualities were not stored, and no clone one base away is much larger. The data derive from a study of T cells in Graves' hyperthyroidism and ophthalmopathy (dated by TCRdb to between 2017 and 2020). At the level of the whole study: Peripheral blood was sampled at the time of initial diagnosis, prior to any treatment. To identify distinguishing TCR V-J signatures, a discovery cohort of around 98 patients was used, comprising under 45 with Graves' ophthalmopathy and approximately 58 with stable Graves' hyperthyroidism. Prospective prediction of ophthalmopathy was tested in an independent validation cohort of 18 to 20 hyperthyroidism patients and 17 patients who later progressed to ophthalmopathy. For training and testing, the roughly 97 patients in the discovery cohort were randomly divided in a 7:3 ratio. In addition, the study compared T-cell repertoires in thyroid tissue and in blood from several Graves' hyperthyroidism patients. After blood sampling, hyperthyroidism patients were treated with methimazole at a starting dose of 30 mg daily, and ophthalmopathy patients were treated with high-dose intravenous methylprednisolone. The paper reports TCR Vbeta CDR3 sequencing of approximately 140 peripheral blood samples: approximately 41 ophthalmopathy, some 80 hyperthyroidism and 17 progressor patients.

Stable Graves' hyperthyroidism was defined as no progression to ophthalmopathy during 18 months of follow-up. Hyperthyroidism patients were newly diagnosed, with disease duration under 2 months, and aged 18 to 65 years. Patients with uncontrolled infections, other autoimmune diseases, pregnancy or lactation were excluded. Clinical symptoms, serum thyroxine and TRAb, thyroid ultrasound, and orbital computed tomography formed the basis for the diagnoses. PBMCs were isolated from approximately 10 ml of fresh peripheral blood by Ficoll-Paque density gradient centrifugation. Trizol reagent was used to extract total RNA, and RNA quality was then checked on an Agilent 2100 Bioanalyzer. Broad study findings and their caveats: In validation, the model predicted progression to ophthalmopathy with over 60% sensitivity and 72% to 75% specificity, a median of 6.5 months before onset. No statistical method was used to set the sample size in advance, and investigators knew the group allocation. A model built on a 13 V-J signature distinguished ophthalmopathy from stable hyperthyroidism, reaching about 89% sensitivity and 81% to 83% specificity in cross-validation and 80%/75% in testing. Most expanded thyroid clonotypes (frequency above 0.001) were also found in blood, which suggests that blood repertoires may mirror thyroid immune responses.

The TCR beta CDR3 regions were amplified from RNA transcripts. The TCR CDR3 was subjected to a first round of RT-PCR using the HTBI primer set and the Qiagen OneStep RT-PCR kit. The libraries were constructed in a second round of multiplex PCR and then size-selected and purified. Paired-end sequencing of the libraries was performed with 100 bp reads on an Illumina HiSeq2000. As for the authors' bioinformatics: SOAPnuke was used to process the raw data, throwing out any read that contained adapters or uncalled bases, had a mean Phred below 15, or lacked an exact constant-primer or identifier match. COPE v1.2.5 was used to merge high-quality paired reads, and clonotypes were defined as unique nucleotide sequences. MiTCR v1.1 was used to align the clonotypes against IMGT TRBV, TRBD and TRBJ reference segments. The analysis was restricted to V-J combinations with a frequency above 0.0001, which together covered 99.2% of the repertoires. A TCS score was defined as the ratio between F50 (clonal expansion) and ExV (chaos), using BLOSUM62-based TCRdist between CDR3 peptides within each V-J. Welch's t-statistics and random forest reduced around 510 V-J features to roughly 13, which were used in a naive Bayes classifier (R e1071). TCRdb reworked the public reads: Q25 trimming with fastp, MiXCR clone assembly, productive beta chains retained. Rows merge per CDR3 protein into single entries with the most common DNA and genes. These V and J calls rely on TCRdb rather than the paper's analysis. The sample records hundreds of thousands of distinct CDR3 sequences, around 15% of which are singletons. Approximately 10% of the sample goes to the ten largest clones.

The receptor comes from a woman in her late teens or twenties with Graves' hyperthyroidism. The sample taken for sequencing was blood.

The CDR3 reads as follows: CASSWGQFSYEQYF. The nucleotide sequence reads TGTGCCAGCAGCTGGGGACAGTTCTCCTACGAGCAGTACTTC. The V and J genes are TRBV6-2 or TRBV6-3 and TRBJ2-7; 7 junctional bases match TRBD1. After removal of 6 bases from V and 0 bases from J, the junction retains 5 bases not matched to a gene. The germline V gene yields MNHEY for CDR1 and SVGEGT for CDR2. Inclusive of the bounding cysteine and phenylalanine, the CDR3 is 14 residues long. Just the 42-base CDR3 DNA is kept, in frame starting at base 1.